This T cell receptor (beta chain) was identified during a study of cytomegalovirus exposure and HLA in healthy donors. On this clone: Its matching antigen is unknown. One junction end disagrees with the germline gene, perhaps due to a read error.

Overall study findings and caveats: When analyzed later, the rates of TCR association showed variation by HLA locus, with DRB1 the most and HLA-C the fewest. As immune exposure information, only CMV serostatus was available. Sequencing artifact likely explains a cluster of highly shared sequence variants.

CDR3 length: 15 amino acids. From germline, CDR1 is SSHAT and CDR2 FNYEAQ (reference sequence). 13 Jbeta primers and 60 Vbeta primers were used for the PCR. Sequencing was performed with immunoSEQ multiplex PCR; in TCRdb, only in-frame clones are kept and a portion is missing. The table includes 190,000 or so clones, 80% to 85% detected once. At the time of sampling, donors were nominally healthy, though unrecorded immune exposures were likely. The chain combines TRBV7-7 with TRBJ2-2, with 9 bases fitting TRBD2. Sequencing was carried out using PBMCs. This TCR was recovered from a man aged 50 or older in good health and CMV-seronegative. CDR3: CASSTLAGNTGELFF. The CDR3 DNA reads as TGTGCTAGCAGCACACTAGCGGGGAACACCGGGGAGCTGTTTTTT.